A selection of T cell receptor beta chains follows, all from one sample in a study of regulatory T cells in long-lasting Graves disease. TCRdb re-derived calls from the multiplex PCR reads in MiXCR, one entry per CDR3 protein. The sample has 400,000 to 500,000 distinct CDR3 sequences, around 17% seen once. These data also formed part of another study, on T cells in Graves' hyperthyroidism and ophthalmopathy.

Sequences were derived from peripheral blood mononuclear cells (PBMCs), sampled at new diagnosis, from a patient treated with antithyroid drugs. The receptors were sampled from a woman aged 18-29 years with Graves disease. The CDR3 runs from the conserved cysteine through the conserved F or W. A D gene is named only where the DNA matches it firmly. Rows give clone size only sometimes, using once, few, many, or a class for an expanded clone.

J gene,D gene,clone size,V gene,CDR3 DNA,CDR3 protein
TRBJ2-3,TRBD2,.,TRBV10-3,TGTGCCATCAGTGAGAAGGGACTAGCGAGTTTCACAGATACGCAGTATTTT,CAISEKGLASFTDTQYF
TRBJ1-4,.,.,TRBV7-9,TGTGCCAGCAGCTTAGCGGCAGGGGTTGAAAAACTGTTTTTT,CASSLAAGVEKLFF
TRBJ2-5,TRBD1,.,TRBV6-5,TGTGCCAGCAGTTACTTAGGGACAGTCCAAGAGACCCAGTACTTC,CASSYLGTVQETQYF
TRBJ1-4,TRBD1,.,TRBV29-1,TGCAGCGTTTGGGGGACAGGCAATGAAAAACTGTTTTTT,CSVWGTGNEKLFF
TRBJ2-7,.,.,TRBV2,TGTGCCAGCAGTGAATGGGAAACCTACGAGCAGTACTTC,CASSEWETYEQYF
TRBJ1-1,TRBD1,.,TRBV10-3,TGTGCCATCACCGGACAGGGGAGGACTGAAGCTTTCTTT,CAITGQGRTEAFF
TRBJ2-3,.,.,TRBV24-1,TGTGCCACCAGTGAAGAGGGTGCCGGGACAGATACGCAGTATTTT,CATSEEGAGTDTQYF
TRBJ2-3,TRBD2,.,TRBV28,TGTGCCAGCAGTTTATATGGACTAGCGGGACCCAAGCCAGATACGCAGTATTTT,CASSLYGLAGPKPDTQYF
TRBJ2-3,.,many,TRBV20-1,TGCAGTGCTATTAAGGGTACAGATACGCAGTATTTT,CSAIKGTDTQYF
TRBJ1-5,TRBD1,.,TRBV3-1,TGTGCCAGCAACCTAAGACAGGGGAATCAGCCCCAGCATTTT,CASNLRQGNQPQHF
TRBJ2-7,TRBD2,few,TRBV3-1,TGTGCCAGCAGCGCCTTAGGGGGACTAGGAATCGAGCAGTACTTC,CASSALGGLGIEQYF
TRBJ1-2,TRBD1,many,TRBV20-1,TGCAGTGCTAGCGGGACAGGGGGTGATGGCTACACCTTC,CSASGTGGDGYTF
TRBJ2-1,.,many,TRBV11-1,TGTGCCAGCAGCTTTAGTGGCCTATTGTATTCGGGCAATGAGCAGTTCTTC,CASSFSGLLYSGNEQFF
TRBJ2-3,TRBD2,many,TRBV5-1,TGCGCCAGCAGCGGGGGACTAGCGGGAGACCGAGATACGCAGTATTTT,CASSGGLAGDRDTQYF
TRBJ1-1,TRBD1,.,TRBV3-1,TGTGCCAGCAGCCCAGTGTTCACGGGACAGGGTCAGACTGAAGCTTTCTTT,CASSPVFTGQGQTEAFF
TRBJ1-2,.,few,TRBV30,TGTGCCTGGAGGCAAGGGAGTATACATGGCTACACCTTC,CAWRQGSIHGYTF
TRBJ2-1,.,many,TRBV3-1,TGTGCCAGCAGCCTCCGTGGGATCGATGAGCAGTTCTTC,CASSLRGIDEQFF
TRBJ1-5,.,many,TRBV5-1,TGCGCCCAAACTGGGCCCCAGCATTTT,CAQTGPQHF
TRBJ2-1,TRBD2,few,TRBV20-1,TGCAGTGCACGGACTAGCGGGAGTTTCCATGAGCAGTTCTTC,CSARTSGSFHEQFF
TRBJ2-1,.,many,TRBV28,TGTGCCAGCACCCGCACCGGGGGCAATGAGCAGTTCTTC,CASTRTGGNEQFF
TRBJ2-1,.,.,TRBV6-2/TRBV6-3,TGTGCCAGCAGTGCGACGACCGCACTTACGAACAATGAGCAGTTCTTC,CASSATTALTNNEQFF
TRBJ2-5,.,few,TRBV7-9,TGTGCCAGCAGCGTAAAGTGGACGGAAGAGACCCAGTACTTC,CASSVKWTEETQYF
TRBJ1-1,.,many,TRBV6-2/TRBV6-3,TGTGCCAGCAGTTACTCGGGGAAGACTGAAGCTTTCTTT,CASSYSGKTEAFF
TRBJ1-5,.,few,TRBV19,TGTGCCAGTAAGCGTGGAAATCAGCCCCAGCATTTT,CASKRGNQPQHF
TRBJ2-1,TRBD1,.,TRBV7-2,TGTGCCAGCAGGCGGACAGGGGAAACCTACAATGAGCAGTTCTTC,CASRRTGETYNEQFF
TRBJ2-1,.,many,TRBV7-3,TGTGCCAGCAGCTTAAAGAGCGGTGGGATTCCACACTATGAGCAGTTCTTC,CASSLKSGGIPHYEQFF
TRBJ2-7,.,many,TRBV28,TGTGCCAGGGAACAACACGGGAGGTACTTC,CAREQHGRYF
TRBJ1-2,TRBD1,many,TRBV2,TGTGCCAGCAGCACTGACAGGGCGCGAGGCTACACCTTC,CASSTDRARGYTF
TRBJ1-5,TRBD1,many,TRBV28,TGTGCCAGCAGATACCAGGGGGTTCTGAATCAGCCCCAGCATTTT,CASRYQGVLNQPQHF
TRBJ2-1,TRBD1,few,TRBV12-5,TGTGCTAGTGGCTTCGGGACAGGTTCTTACAATGAGCAGTTCTTC,CASGFGTGSYNEQFF
TRBJ2-1,.,.,TRBV29-1,TGCAGCGTTGAATCTAACGGACTGTACAATGAGCAGTTCTTC,CSVESNGLYNEQFF
TRBJ1-2,.,few,TRBV7-2,TGTGCCAGCAGTCCGAGAGAGGGTTCCTACTATGGCTACACCTTC,CASSPREGSYYGYTF
TRBJ2-5,.,.,TRBV12-3/TRBV12-4,TGTGCCAGCAGTTTAGTCGGGGCGGGGTACCAAGAGACCCAGTACTTC,CASSLVGAGYQETQYF
TRBJ1-2,.,.,TRBV5-1,TGCGCCAGCAGCTTGGCCGGGGGTAGTTCCTATGGCTACACCTTC,CASSLAGGSSYGYTF
TRBJ2-3,TRBD2,many,TRBV20-1,TGCAGTGCTCTAGCGGGAAGCACAGATACGCAGTATTTT,CSALAGSTDTQYF
TRBJ1-1,.,many,TRBV12-3/TRBV12-4,TGTGCCAGCAGTTTAGCGCTGGGGGACACTGAAGCTTTCTTT,CASSLALGDTEAFF
TRBJ2-1,TRBD2,few,TRBV6-1,TGTGCCAGCAGACCCGGGGGGAGCGGTAGCTCCTACAATGAGCAGTTCTTC,CASRPGGSGSSYNEQFF
TRBJ2-7,TRBD2,few,TRBV30,TGTGCCTGGAGAGCGGGGGGACTAGCGGGAGTGGAGCAGTACTTC,CAWRAGGLAGVEQYF
TRBJ2-1,TRBD2,.,TRBV5-1,TGCGCCAGCAGCTTGGGAAACGGACTAGCGCCCAACAATGAGCAGTTCTTC,CASSLGNGLAPNNEQFF
TRBJ1-1,.,.,TRBV29-1,TGCAGCGTTGACCAGGGGAGGTTCGTCACTGAAGCTTTCTTT,CSVDQGRFVTEAFF
TRBJ2-3,TRBD2,many,TRBV27,TGTGCCAGCAGTCGACTAGCAACGATCACAGATACGCAGTATTTT,CASSRLATITDTQYF
TRBJ2-7,.,many,TRBV28,TGTGCCAGCAGTTTATTCCGGGGAACAAACTACGAGCAGTACTTC,CASSLFRGTNYEQYF
TRBJ1-5,.,few,TRBV30,TGTGCCTGGAGTGTAATACTCTTCAGCCCCCAGCATTTT,CAWSVILFSPQHF
TRBJ1-5,.,few,TRBV24-1,TGTGCCACCAGTGATTCGTTCGCCTCCAATCAGCCCCAGCATTTT,CATSDSFASNQPQHF
TRBJ2-6,.,few,TRBV18,TGTGCCAGCTCACCAGGGGGGGCCAACGTCCTGACTTTC,CASSPGGANVLTF
TRBJ1-1,.,many,TRBV2,TGTGCCATCTCTCAAGAGGACACTGAAGCTTTCTTT,CAISQEDTEAFF
TRBJ2-4,.,many,TRBV7-9,TGTGCCAGCAGCTTAGTGGCAGGGGAAACCAAAAACATTCAGTACTTC,CASSLVAGETKNIQYF
TRBJ2-2,.,.,TRBV7-8,TGTGCCAGCAGCTTAAATCTTTTGCGGGAGCTGTTTTTT,CASSLNLLRELFF
TRBJ1-5,TRBD1,many,TRBV20-1,TGCAGTGCCACTGGGACAGCGAGGCGCAATCAGCCCCAGCATTTT,CSATGTARRNQPQHF
TRBJ1-5,.,many,TRBV10-3,TGTGCCATCAGTGAGATCCATGGTAGGAATCAGCCCCAGCATTTT,CAISEIHGRNQPQHF